This T cell receptor beta chain was profiled in a study of glioma-infiltrating T cells (dated by TCRdb to 2016 to 2017). For the wider study: TCR alpha- and beta-chain repertoires were sequenced from glioma tissue, non-neoplastic brain tissue and matched peripheral blood mononuclear cells. To gauge divergence between tissue and blood T-cell populations, every tissue-infiltrating repertoire was compared against the peripheral blood repertoire from the same patient. The paired cohort was made up of three low-grade glioma patients, about 8 primary glioblastoma patients and three non-glioma patients who contributed non-neoplastic brain tissue. Broader findings and caveats from the paper: Very few CDR3 sequences were shared between tissue and blood, attributed to high CDR3 diversity and limited sampling. VJ-independent divergence between tissue and blood was lower than expected in non-neoplastic patients but higher than expected in all gliomas, particularly low-grade gliomas. The group comparisons were based on small numbers of patients: three non-neoplastic, three low-grade glioma and seven to nine glioblastoma patients.

TCR alpha and beta CDR3 regions were amplified with the iRepertoire nested amplicon-rescue multiplex PCR (arm-PCR) platform from RNA. The input for one-step reverse transcription and amplification was about 90-450 ng of tissue mRNA or PBMC total RNA. Following bead purification, Illumina adapters were added by a secondary multiplex PCR, and libraries between 200 and 400 bp were gel-purified. The libraries contained internal 6-nucleotide barcodes that were used for demultiplexing. Libraries were sequenced on an Illumina MiSeq with 2x220 or 2x250 nucleotide paired-end reads. Regarding the original processing steps: FLASH 1.2.11 was used to merge paired reads, and BWA-MEM then aligned the reads to the GRCh37 human genome before TRA and TRB reads were extracted. An IMGT-derived reference of cassette sequences and CDR3 motifs, with pseudogenes included, was used for V and J assignment. Three-frame translation of reads was performed, and productive CDR3s were defined as those with a C...FGXG motif and no stop codons. Clonotypes were defined as unique combinations of V-J cassette pair and CDR3 amino acid sequence. Hamming distance filtering was applied to reads, with thresholds set by the sequence error rate of each sample in mapped regions. TCRdb cleaned the public reads at Q25 with fastp, built clones with MiXCR and kept in-frame beta chains. Rows matching on CDR3 protein sequence are summarized as one entry with the most common DNA and genes. These V and J calls derive from TCRdb rather than the authors' analysis. A total of 150,000 to 200,000 distinct CDR3 sequences appear in this sample, about 32% of them only once. The ten largest account for 20% to 25% of the sample.

As for this clonotype: The clone's antigen remains unknown. A read error may be the cause here, since a much bigger clone is one base away.

The germline V gene (reference sequence) provides CDR1 DFQATT and CDR2 SNEGSKA. From the cysteine through the phenylalanine, the CDR3 covers 13 amino acids. The read is trimmed to its CDR3 DNA, 39 bases read in frame from base 1. The chain uses TRBV20-1 and TRBJ2-7, with TRBD1 matching 8 junction bases. The clonotype originates from a human donor with low-grade glioma or glioblastoma, undergoing nonglioma brain surgery, or in good health (not recorded which). What was sequenced was glioma tissue, nonneoplastic brain tissue, or PBMCs (not recorded which). The CDR3 region: CNARHGQGEQQYF. The DNA is as follows: TGCAATGCTCGACACGGACAGGGAGAACAGCAGTACTTC.